These 29 T cell receptor beta chains came from one sample sequenced in a study of T-cell reconstitution after alpha-beta-depleted transplantation in children. The TCRbeta library was prepared with unique molecular identifiers. TCRdb reanalysed the PCR reads using MiXCR and keeps one entry per CDR3 protein. Among hundreds of thousands of distinct CDR3 sequences listed, around 13% were seen once. The input for sequencing was PBMCs, taken before TCRalphabeta/CD19-depleted stem cell transplant. These receptors were obtained from a girl aged 2 to 9 with congenital amegakaryocytic thrombocytopenia, due to receive a stem cell transplant.

This clonotype was found a few times. The chain is built from TRBV5-1 and TRBJ2-3, with D uncertain. The CDR3 contains 16 residues. The V end lost 4 bases, the J end lost 4 bases, and 19 bases lay between the germline ends. Germline V gene sequence: CDR1 SGHRS, CDR2 YFSETQ. CDR3 DNA sequence: TGCGCCAGCAGCCCGGCCCCTCTGCTGGCCCCAGATACGCAGTATTTT. The encoded protein is CASSPAPLLAPDTQYF.

This clonotype came up a few times. This sequence joins TRBV10-3 and TRBJ2-5; the D is unclear. Trimming pared 2 bases from V and 0 bases from J, leaving 10 bases between. The CDR3 consists of 15 residues. Germline CDR1 reads ENHRY; CDR2 reads SYGVKD. Written as DNA, the CDR3 is TGTGCCATCAGTGAGCCCTCGGCGCACCAAGAGACCCAGTACTTC. Translation: CAISEPSAHQETQYF.

This clonotype was found many times. This rearrangement joins TRBV20-1 to TRBJ2-7, with D possibly being TRBD2 (6 bases). Looked up from germline, CDR1 is DFQATT and CDR2 is SNEGSKA (reference sequence). Trimming removed 3 bases from V and 4 bases from J, with 13 bases in between. The length of the CDR3 is 13 residues. The CDR3 is CSARTRQSYEQYF. CDR3 DNA: TGCAGTGCTAGGACTAGACAGAGTTACGAGCAGTACTTC.

Regarding this clonotype: Mismatch with germline at one junction end may stem from a read error. The chain joins TRBV20-1 to TRBJ2-3; 9 bases are shared with TRBD2. This CDR3 is 17 amino acids long. Germline CDR1 reads DFQATT; CDR2 reads SNEGSKA (reference sequence). The CDR3 nucleotides read TGCAGTGCTAGAGATCTACGTCCTAGCGGGGAAGGAGATACGCAGAATTTT. Its translation is CSARDLRPSGEGDTQNF.

The V call is TRBV5-5, the J call TRBJ2-1, with 10 bases that match TRBD2. The V segment lost 4 bases and the J segment 2 bases; nucleotides outside the gene matches: 9. In germline, CDR1 is SGHKS, CDR2 YYEKEE (reference sequence). The CDR3 covers 17 residues. CDR3 protein: CASSRGLAPLTYNEQFF. In DNA, the CDR3 is TGTGCCAGCAGCAGGGGACTAGCGCCACTAACCTACAATGAGCAGTTCTTC.

The table lists this clonotype with many counts. The rearrangement joins TRBV29-1 to TRBJ2-7; 8 positions agree with TRBD2. Germline values: CDR1 SQVTM, CDR2 ANQGSEA. The trim removed 2 bases at V and 4 bases at J, leaving 16 bases unmatched. This CDR3 contains 17 residues. The CDR3 sequence is CSVELGGGEAGVYEQYF. Written as DNA, the CDR3 is TGCAGCGTTGAATTAGGGGGGGGCGAAGCGGGAGTTTACGAGCAGTACTTC.

This clonotype was found many times. This chain uses TRBV6-5 with TRBJ2-1; 10 bases fit TRBD2. In germline, CDR1 is MNHEY, CDR2 SVGAGI. Losses at the gene ends were 2 bases for V and 7 bases for J; bases not matched to a gene: 11. This CDR3 spans 17 amino acids. The CDR3 here is CASSYKSSGLAKNEQFF. CDR3 bases: TGTGCCAGCAGTTACAAAAGCTCGGGACTAGCGAAGAATGAGCAGTTCTTC.

The table lists this clonotype with many counts. The chain carries TRBV20-1 and TRBJ1-2; D is unclear. The CDR3 covers 8 residues. Germline V gene data show CDR1 as DFQATT and CDR2 as SNEGSKA (reference sequence). The V gene lost 6 bases and the J gene lost 8 bases, with 4 bases spanning the gap. The CDR3 nucleotides are TGCAGTGCGGCCGGCTACACCTTC. This codes for CSAAGYTF.

This clonotype was detected many times. The chain uses TRBV12-3 or TRBV12-4 and TRBJ2-3, with D unresolved. V lost 3 bases and J lost 0, with 13 bases in between. The CDR3 has 16 amino acids. The CDR3 nucleotides read TGTGCCAGCAGTTTCGCCGGACGGTTTAGCACAGATACGCAGTATTTT. Translating gives CASSFAGRFSTDTQYF.

This clonotype turned up a few times. V usage is TRBV7-2 and J usage is TRBJ2-5, with D maybe TRBD2 (5 bases). CDR3 length: 17 residues. Between the trimmed V and J ends, which lost 5 bases and 5 bases, there was a span of 24 bases. Per the germline V gene, CDR1 is SGHTA and CDR2 is FQGNSA. The CDR3 protein is CASSTLRDTSRGETQYF. The CDR3 DNA reads TGTGCCAGCAGCACACTACGAGACACCTCGCGAGGGGAGACCCAGTACTTC.

This clonotype was seen at least ten times. V and J are TRBV12-3 or TRBV12-4 and TRBJ2-7; D might be TRBD2 (6 bases). The CDR3 covers 14 residues. The V end lost 3 bases, the J end lost 4 bases, and 13 bases lay between the germline ends. For the CDR3, the DNA is TGTGCCAGCAGTTTCCCACTAGCACCTTACGAGCAGTACTTC. It specifies CASSFPLAPYEQYF.

This clonotype was detected a few times. V is TRBV28 and J is TRBJ2-1; D remains ambiguous. Germline values: CDR1 MDHEN, CDR2 SYDVKM. CDR3 size: 14 residues. The germline V and J ends were trimmed by 5 bases and 7 bases, with 15 bases remaining between them. CDR3 sequence (DNA): TGTGCCAGCAGTCCAATTCAGGTCGAAAATGAGCAGTTCTTC. This encodes CASSPIQVENEQFF.

This clonotype was observed at least ten times. Written as DNA, the CDR3 is TGTGCCACCACCGAGATACAATCCTATGGCTACACCTTC. Amino acid sequence: CATTEIQSYGYTF. V and J are TRBV10-3 and TRBJ1-2; D remains unclear. V lost 10 bases, J lost 4 bases, and 16 bases lay in between. The CDR3 is 13 amino acids. The germline V gene has CDR1 ENHRY and CDR2 SYGVKD.

V usage is TRBV28 and J usage is TRBJ2-7, with unresolved D. The CDR3 is made up of 11 amino acids. CDR1 and CDR2 from the germline V gene are MDHEN and SYDVKM. Trimming took off 6 bases at V and 12 bases at J, with 15 bases between the two ends. The CDR3 DNA reads TGTGCCAGCAGCGATTCAAAAAGGGCGTACTTC. Translated: CASSDSKRAYF.

This clonotype has ten or more counts. The rearrangement links TRBV29-1 to TRBJ1-1, with D uncertain. The CDR3 is 12 amino acids. Germline CDR1 SQVTM, CDR2 ANQGSEA. Trimming stripped 3 bases from V and 1 base from J, with 6 bases between. The CDR3 region has the DNA TGCAGCGTTGACAGGCAGAACACTGAAGCTTTCTTT. It specifies CSVDRQNTEAFF. The full variable domain, in which reference TRBV29-1 and TRBJ1-1 provide the parts outside the CDR3, is SAVISQKPSRDICQRGTSLTIQCQVDSQVTMMFWYRQQPGQSLTLIATANQGSEATYESGFVIDKFPISRPNLTFSTLTVSNMSPEDSSIYLCSVDRQNTEAFFGQGTRLTVV.

This clonotype was seen many times. V is TRBV6-5 and J is TRBJ2-7; TRBD2 agrees at 16 bases. This CDR3 has 17 residues. The trim removed 4 bases at V and 6 bases at J, leaving 9 bases unmatched. Germline loops: CDR1 MNHEY, CDR2 SVGAGI. The CDR3 loop reads CASSSRLGTSGRAEQYF. The CDR3 nucleotides are TGTGCCAGCAGTTCCAGACTCGGGACTAGCGGGAGGGCCGAGCAGTACTTC.

This clonotype has at least ten counts. This chain links TRBV20-1 with TRBJ2-4, with D tentatively TRBD2 (5 bases). The CDR3 has 15 residues. Germline assignment: CDR1 DFQATT and CDR2 SNEGSKA (reference sequence). The V and J ends lost 3 bases and 1 base respectively, with 13 bases between them. CDR3 DNA sequence: TGCAGTGCTAGGTTTGGGGAGTGGGCCAAAAACATTCAGTACTTC. This gives the protein CSARFGEWAKNIQYF.

The chain combines TRBV4-1 with TRBJ2-1; a possible D gene is TRBD2 (5 bases). CDR3 length: 15 residues. V lost 0 bases and J 12 bases, leaving 18 bases between the germline ends. Per the germline V gene, CDR1 is MGHRA and CDR2 is YSYEKL. The CDR3 sequence is CASSQEPPRMAGQFF. Here the CDR3 DNA reads TGCGCCAGCAGCCAAGAGCCCCCTCGAATGGCGGGGCAGTTCTTC.

At least ten counts were recorded for this clonotype. The chain uses TRBV20-1 and TRBJ1-2; 9 nucleotides align to TRBD1. V was clipped by 6 bases and J by 3 bases; unmatched bases: 5. The germline CDR1 and CDR2 sequences are DFQATT and SNEGSKA (reference sequence). The CDR3 length is 13 residues. This CDR3 reads CSATTGGDYGYTF. The CDR3 nucleotides read TGCAGTGCAACGACAGGGGGAGACTATGGCTACACCTTC.

The chain is built from TRBV11-1 and TRBJ2-1; 8 bases map to TRBD2. V shed 5 bases and J 10 bases; nucleotides not matched to a gene: 31. Germline V gene data show CDR1 as SGHAT and CDR2 as FQDESV (reference sequence). The CDR3 runs 21 residues. The CDR3 DNA is TGTGCCAGCAGCAATCGGCTGGCGGGAGGAAACCTCATCAGTTTAGGCTTAGAGCAGTTCTTC. Translation gives CASSNRLAGGNLISLGLEQFF.

V gene TRBV20-1 combines with J gene TRBJ2-1; TRBD2 matches 15 bases. Germline CDR1 is DFQATT and CDR2 is SNEGSKA (reference sequence). This CDR3 contains 16 residues. Unmatched junction bases numbered 4, after V lost 0 bases and J lost 7 bases. The CDR3 bases are TGCAGTGCTAGAGATCCCGGACTAGCGGGAGGGAATGAGCAGTTCTTC. Its protein is CSARDPGLAGGNEQFF.

At least ten counts were recorded for this clonotype. The chain links TRBV5-1 to TRBJ2-7; weak D call: TRBD2 (5 bases). The CDR3 is 13 residues long. Germline V gene lookup returns CDR1 SGHRS and CDR2 YFSETQ. Trimming removed 4 bases from V and 3 bases from J, with 11 bases in between. CDR3 bases: TGCGCCAGCAGCGCTCGGGATCGCTACGAGCAGTACTTC. It specifies CASSARDRYEQYF.

This chain joins TRBV12-3 or TRBV12-4 and TRBJ1-1, with D uncertain. V was shortened by 6 bases and J by 3 bases, with 14 bases between the two germline ends. The CDR3 is 14 amino acids. This CDR3 reads CASSSRNGYTEAFF. For the CDR3, the DNA is TGTGCCAGCAGCTCGAGGAATGGTTACACTGAAGCTTTCTTT.

This clonotype appeared many times. The chain joins TRBV29-1 to TRBJ2-2, with a possible D match to TRBD2 (6 bases). Germline CDR1 reads SQVTM; CDR2 reads ANQGSEA. CDR3 length: 15 residues. Trimming removed 4 bases at V and 6 bases at J, with 18 bases between. CDR3 DNA sequence: TGCAGCGTTGGGGAGACTAGTTTGGTGGCCGGGGAGCTGTTTTTT. Translating gives CSVGETSLVAGELFF.

This clonotype was counted ten times or more. The CDR3 DNA reads as TGTGCCAGCAGCCAAGAGACGACTAGTTTCGGGATCTACGAGCAGTACTTC. Its translation: CASSQETTSFGIYEQYF. The rearrangement joins TRBV4-2 to TRBJ2-7; perhaps TRBD2 as D (6 bases). V shed 0 bases and J shed 3 bases, with 18 bases lying between them. Germline assignment: CDR1 LGHNA and CDR2 YNFKEQ. The CDR3 totals 17 residues.

The chain recombines TRBV7-2 with TRBJ1-6; D gene uncertain. The V and J ends lost 4 bases and 0 bases respectively, with 4 bases between them. Germline loops: CDR1 SGHTA, CDR2 FQGNSA. The CDR3 runs to 14 residues. The CDR3 loop reads CASSWDSYNSPLHF. The CDR3 bases are TGTGCCAGCAGCTGGGACTCCTATAATTCACCCCTCCACTTT.

At least ten counts were recorded for this clonotype. V and J are TRBV27 and TRBJ2-5, with 10 bases matching TRBD1. The germline CDR1 and CDR2 sequences are MNHEY and SMNVEV (reference sequence). V was pared by 5 bases and J by 2 bases, with 5 bases of the junction left unmatched. The CDR3 has 15 amino acids. This CDR3 is CASSRGQGWQETQYF. The CDR3 DNA reads TGTGCCAGCAGTCGGGGACAGGGGTGGCAAGAGACCCAGTACTTC.

The chain couples TRBV11-1 to TRBJ1-6; 7 bases match TRBD1. Germline V gene lookup returns CDR1 SGHAT and CDR2 FQDESV (reference sequence). V was pared by 1 base and J by 0 bases, with 9 bases of the junction left unmatched. There are 19 residues in the CDR3. CDR3 DNA: TGTGCCAGCAGCTTAGTGGGACAGCAAAGGAGCTCCTATAATTCACCCCTCCACTTT. This encodes CASSLVGQQRSSYNSPLHF.

This chain links TRBV7-9 with TRBJ2-1; D unresolved. There are 17 residues in the CDR3. From germline, CDR1 is SEHNR and CDR2 FQNEAQ (reference sequence). Trimming removed 0 bases from V and 0 bases from J, with 12 bases in between. DNA for the CDR3: TGTGCCAGCAGCTTAGCGCTAAGCGAGAGCTCCTACAATGAGCAGTTCTTC. Protein: CASSLALSESSYNEQFF.